The T cell receptor beta chain under discussion was sequenced for a study of shared clonotypes between healthy human individuals (TCRdb year 2020). Study-wide context: The cohort included a few men and a couple of women between 18 and 49 years of age. For each donor, three plates each were used for CD4 naive and CD4 memory, two plates were used for CD8 naive, and one plate was used for CD8 memory. Blood TCR repertoires of about 5 healthy adults were deeply sequenced to estimate repertoire size and the extent of clonotype sharing between individuals. Different laboratories and diverse techniques were used to prepare libraries and sequence TCR repertoires, to increase sequencing depth and limit assay-specific biases. Between about 0.8 and 9 billion PBMCs per donor were obtained by leukapheresis. Study-wide conclusions, independent of this receptor: Compared with non-shared clonotypes, clonotypes shared by all four sorted-subset donors had higher generation probabilities. Naive subsets generally had larger estimated clonotype richness than memory subsets did. Pairwise subsampling indicated that sequencing depth was expected to affect the degree of clonotype sharing among donors. Because the study included a small number of donors, the genetic and exposure-history diversity represented was limited. When several donors were compared, the shared fraction of clonotypes was around 5% for naive CD4, roughly 3.4% for naive CD8, more than 2% for memory CD4, and 0.3% to 0.5% for memory CD8. Incomplete sequencing was indicated by rarefaction of sorted-subset datasets, despite the large sequencing depth. Sampling was limited to blood, and TCR repertoires in tissue likely differ from TCR repertoires in blood.

Using the deep immunoSEQ assay, multiplex PCR amplified TCR CDR3 regions from genomic DNA. Extracted genomic DNA from each cell subset was distributed evenly across all wells of several immunoSEQ 96-well plates, and each plate was treated as a replicate. For sorted subsets, roughly 200 ng of genomic DNA, equivalent to roughly 33,000 T cell genomes, went into each replicate PCR. Purified libraries were quantified with a Qubit 3.0 fluorometer, sized on a Bioanalyzer 2100, and re-quantified with the KAPA Library Quantification kit. Each immunoSEQ 96-well plate was sequenced on its own single-read 150-cycle Illumina NextSeq 550 flow cell. The original pipeline was this. Because only junctional sequences without quality scores were contained in the immunoSEQ output, filtering matching that applied to full-length reads could not be performed. To assign V/J genes and CDR3, sequences were annotated against IMGT germline references using PyIR, a Python wrapper for IgBLAST v1.9. Reads were removed for weak V/J assignments (E-value above 1e-6), missing CDR3, stop codons, out-of-frame junctions, or ambiguous translated residues. A V3J clonotype was defined by an identical inferred V gene, J gene, and CDR3 amino acid sequence. The percentage overlap between two repertoires was calculated by dividing the number of shared unique clonotypes by the size of the smaller repertoire. Three approaches were used to assess repertoire richness: RTK rarefaction, the Chao1 estimator, and Recon v2.1 estimates of unobserved clonotypes. OLGA was used to compute generation probabilities for all TCRbeta clonotypes that the gDNA method yielded from four donors. Drawn from immuneACCESS, this table holds only the in-frame rearrangements with V and J called that TCRdb kept. Clones are partly lost; checked studies trace under half to an unresolved V gene and leave the rest unexplained. The DNA was the basis for D and trimming; V, J and clone size are from that table. The sample table shows about 1 million clones, and roughly 80% are seen once. Approximately 1.5% of the sample lies in the top ten.

The donors were healthy, HIV-negative adults who had no recently reported acute infections or vaccinations. Only Caucasian adults living in Nashville, Tennessee, USA were represented among the donors. CD4+ T cells were enriched through magnetic negative selection, after which naive cells were positively selected on CD45RA and the remaining negative fraction served as the memory subset. Blood was collected by leukapheresis, and PBMCs were isolated by Ficoll-Histopaque density gradient centrifugation and then cryopreserved in liquid nitrogen vapor phase. Purity and quantity of every magnetically sorted T cell population were checked by analytical flow cytometry. Each sorted fraction had its genomic DNA isolated and then quantified by UV absorbance on a Nanodrop 2000c. Regarding this clone: The specificity of this receptor is unknown. No clone much larger than this one lies a single base away; base qualities are absent.

Including cysteine and phenylalanine, the CDR3 has 13 amino acids. The entry retains the CDR3 DNA only, 39 bases that are in frame from base 1. From a lookup of the germline V gene, CDR1 and CDR2 are SGDLS and YYNGEE. V sheds 0 bases and J sheds 3 bases, leaving 6 bases between their ends. Here the chain combines TRBV9 and TRBJ1-1, with no D gene named confidently. The clonotype was recovered from a man between 18 and 29 years old in good health. The sequenced sample consisted of memory CD4+ T cells sorted from blood. Per the publication, the cell subset or site label means: CD45RA-negative fraction. The CDR3 is CASSVAVDTEAFF. The DNA sequence is given as TGTGCCAGCAGCGTAGCTGTAGACACTGAAGCTTTCTTT. Reference TRBV9 and TRBJ1-1 genes cover what lies past the CDR3, so the full variable domain is DSGVTQTPKHLITATGQRVTLRCSPRSGDLSVYWYQQSLDQGLQFLIQYYNGEERAKGNILERFSAQQFPDLHSELNLSSLELGDSALYFCASSVAVDTEAFFGQGTRLTVV.